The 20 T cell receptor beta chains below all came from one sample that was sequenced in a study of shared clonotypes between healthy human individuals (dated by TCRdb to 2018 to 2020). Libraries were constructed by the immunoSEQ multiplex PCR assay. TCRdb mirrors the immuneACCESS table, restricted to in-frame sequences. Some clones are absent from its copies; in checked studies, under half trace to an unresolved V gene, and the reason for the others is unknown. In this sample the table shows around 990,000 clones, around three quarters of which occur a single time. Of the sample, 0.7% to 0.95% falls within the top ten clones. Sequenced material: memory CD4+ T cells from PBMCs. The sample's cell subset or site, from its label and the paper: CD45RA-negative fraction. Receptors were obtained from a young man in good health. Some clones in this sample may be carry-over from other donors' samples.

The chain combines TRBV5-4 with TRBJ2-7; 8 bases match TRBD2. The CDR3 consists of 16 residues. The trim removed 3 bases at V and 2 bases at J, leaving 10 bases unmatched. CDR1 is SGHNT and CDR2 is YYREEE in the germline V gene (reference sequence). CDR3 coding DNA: TGTGCCAGCAGCTGGGGGGGCCCAGCGGGGGCCTACGAGCAGTACTTC. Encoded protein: CASSWGGPAGAYEQYF.

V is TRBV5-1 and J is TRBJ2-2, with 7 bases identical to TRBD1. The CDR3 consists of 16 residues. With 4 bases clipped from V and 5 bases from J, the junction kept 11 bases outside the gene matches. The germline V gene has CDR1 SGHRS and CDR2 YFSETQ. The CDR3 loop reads CASSGSTGRETGELFF. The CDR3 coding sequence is TGCGCCAGCAGCGGCTCGACAGGGCGAGAGACCGGGGAGCTGTTTTTT.

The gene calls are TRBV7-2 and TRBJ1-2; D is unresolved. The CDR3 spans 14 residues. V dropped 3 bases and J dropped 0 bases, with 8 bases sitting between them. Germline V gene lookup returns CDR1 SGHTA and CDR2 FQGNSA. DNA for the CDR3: TGTGCCAGCAGCTTGTCACTAGCTAACTATGGCTACACCTTC. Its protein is CASSLSLANYGYTF.

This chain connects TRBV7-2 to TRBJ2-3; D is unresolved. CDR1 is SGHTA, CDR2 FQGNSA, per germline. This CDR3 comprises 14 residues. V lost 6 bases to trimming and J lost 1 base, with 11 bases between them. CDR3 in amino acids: CASRRRSGTDTQYF. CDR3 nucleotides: TGTGCCAGCAGAAGACGGTCAGGCACAGATACGCAGTATTTT.

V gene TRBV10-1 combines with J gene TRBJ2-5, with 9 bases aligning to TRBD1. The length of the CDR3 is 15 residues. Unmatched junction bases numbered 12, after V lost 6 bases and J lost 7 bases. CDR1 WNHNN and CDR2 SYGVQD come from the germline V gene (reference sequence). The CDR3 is CASRIRTGVDVTQYF. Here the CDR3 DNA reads TGCGCCAGCAGAATACGGACAGGGGTTGATGTGACCCAGTACTTC.

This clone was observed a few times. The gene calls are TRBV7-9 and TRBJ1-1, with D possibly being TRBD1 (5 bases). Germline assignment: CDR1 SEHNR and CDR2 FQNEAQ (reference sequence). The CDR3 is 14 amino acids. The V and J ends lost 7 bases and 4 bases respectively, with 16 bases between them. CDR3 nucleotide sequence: TGTGCCAGCAACCCTATTGACAGAATCACTGAAGCTTTCTTT. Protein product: CASNPIDRITEAFF.

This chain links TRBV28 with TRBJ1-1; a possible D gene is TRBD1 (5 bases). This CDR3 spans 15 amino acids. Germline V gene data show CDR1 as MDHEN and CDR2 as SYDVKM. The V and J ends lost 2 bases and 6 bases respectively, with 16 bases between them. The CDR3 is CASSLTPGRDPEAFF. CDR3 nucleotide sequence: TGTGCCAGCAGTTTAACCCCGGGAAGGGACCCTGAAGCTTTCTTT.

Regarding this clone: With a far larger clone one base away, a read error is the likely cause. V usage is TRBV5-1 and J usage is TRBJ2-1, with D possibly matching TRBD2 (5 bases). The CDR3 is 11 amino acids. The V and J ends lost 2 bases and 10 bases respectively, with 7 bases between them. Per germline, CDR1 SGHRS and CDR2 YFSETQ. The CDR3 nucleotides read TGCGCCAGCAGCTTTCCGGGGGAGCAGTTCTTC. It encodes CASSFPGEQFF.

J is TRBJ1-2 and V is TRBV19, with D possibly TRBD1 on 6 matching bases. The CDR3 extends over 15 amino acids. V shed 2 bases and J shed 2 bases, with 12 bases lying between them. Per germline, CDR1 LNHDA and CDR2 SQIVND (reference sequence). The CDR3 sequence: CASSIFGTPNYGYTF. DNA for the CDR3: TGTGCCAGTAGTATATTCGGGACACCCAACTATGGCTACACCTTC.

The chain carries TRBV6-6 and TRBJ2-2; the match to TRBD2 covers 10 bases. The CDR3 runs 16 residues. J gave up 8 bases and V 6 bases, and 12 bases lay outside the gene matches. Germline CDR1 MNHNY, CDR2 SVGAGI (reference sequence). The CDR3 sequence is CASRTRSGRAPGELFF. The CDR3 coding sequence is TGTGCCAGCAGGACGAGAAGCGGGAGGGCCCCTGGGGAGCTGTTTTTT.

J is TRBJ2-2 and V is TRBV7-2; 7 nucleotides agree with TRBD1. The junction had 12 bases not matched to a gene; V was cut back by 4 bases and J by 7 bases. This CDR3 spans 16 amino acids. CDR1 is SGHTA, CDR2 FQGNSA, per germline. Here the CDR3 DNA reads TGTGCCAGCAGCTATAGACAGGGACCCCACGTCGGGGAGCTGTTTTTT. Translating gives CASSYRQGPHVGELFF. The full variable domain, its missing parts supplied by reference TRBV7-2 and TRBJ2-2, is GAGVSQSPSNKVTEKGKDVELRCDPISGHTALYWYRQSLGQGLEFLIYFQGNSAPDKSGLPSDRFSAERTGGSVSTLTIQRTQQEDSAVYLCASSYRQGPHVGELFFGEGSRLTVL.

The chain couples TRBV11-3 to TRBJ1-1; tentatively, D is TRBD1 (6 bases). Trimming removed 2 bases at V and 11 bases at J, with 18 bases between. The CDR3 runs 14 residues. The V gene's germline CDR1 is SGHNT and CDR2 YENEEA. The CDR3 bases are TGTGCCAGCAGCTTAACTAAACGGGGACACCCGGCTTTCTTT. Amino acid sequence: CASSLTKRGHPAFF.

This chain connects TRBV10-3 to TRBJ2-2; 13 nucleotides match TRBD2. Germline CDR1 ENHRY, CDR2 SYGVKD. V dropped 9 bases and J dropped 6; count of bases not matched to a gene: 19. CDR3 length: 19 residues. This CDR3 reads CAIPWGTLGLAGASGELFF. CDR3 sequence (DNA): TGTGCCATACCTTGGGGGACACTAGGACTAGCGGGAGCGTCCGGGGAGCTGTTTTTT.

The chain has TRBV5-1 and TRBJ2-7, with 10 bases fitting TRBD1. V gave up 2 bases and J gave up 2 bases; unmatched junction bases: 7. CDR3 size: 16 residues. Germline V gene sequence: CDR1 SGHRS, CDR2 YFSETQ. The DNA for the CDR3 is TGCGCCAGCAGCTTACGACAGGGGGCAAACGCCTACGAGCAGTACTTC. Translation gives CASSLRQGANAYEQYF.

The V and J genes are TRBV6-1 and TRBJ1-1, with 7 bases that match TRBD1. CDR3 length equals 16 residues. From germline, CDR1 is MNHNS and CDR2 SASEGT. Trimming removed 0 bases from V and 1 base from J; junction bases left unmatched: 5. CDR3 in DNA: TGTGCCAGCAGTGAAGCTATCGGGACAGAGAACACTGAAGCTTTCTTT. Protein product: CASSEAIGTENTEAFF.

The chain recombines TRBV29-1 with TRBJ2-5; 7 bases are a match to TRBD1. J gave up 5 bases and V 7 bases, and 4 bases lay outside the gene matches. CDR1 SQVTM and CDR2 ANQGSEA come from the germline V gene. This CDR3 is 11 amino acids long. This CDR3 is CSAPRGETQYF. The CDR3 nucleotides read TGCAGCGCCCCCAGGGGGGAGACCCAGTACTTC.

The CDR3 DNA sequence: TGTGCCAGCAGCCTAAGGTACAGGGAAATCGCCTACGAGCAGTACTTC. Amino acid sequence: CASSLRYREIAYEQYF. The J gene is TRBJ2-7, the V gene TRBV14; tentatively, D is TRBD1 (6 bases). This CDR3 spans 16 amino acids. The germline V gene encodes CDR1 SGHDN and CDR2 FVKESK. V dropped 4 bases and J dropped 2 bases, with 18 bases sitting between them.

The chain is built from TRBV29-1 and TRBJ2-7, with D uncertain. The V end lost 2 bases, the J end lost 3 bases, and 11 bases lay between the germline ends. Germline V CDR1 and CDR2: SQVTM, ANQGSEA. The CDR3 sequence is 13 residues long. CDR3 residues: CSVERQSGYEQYF. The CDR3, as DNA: TGCAGCGTTGAACGCCAGTCAGGCTACGAGCAGTACTTC.

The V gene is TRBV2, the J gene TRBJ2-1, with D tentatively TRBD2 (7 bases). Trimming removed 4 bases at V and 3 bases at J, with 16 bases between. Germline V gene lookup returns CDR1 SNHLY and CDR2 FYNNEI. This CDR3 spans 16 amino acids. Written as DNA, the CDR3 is TGTGCCAGCAGTGGCAGAAGGGGGAGGGGCTACAATGAGCAGTTCTTC. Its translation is CASSGRRGRGYNEQFF.

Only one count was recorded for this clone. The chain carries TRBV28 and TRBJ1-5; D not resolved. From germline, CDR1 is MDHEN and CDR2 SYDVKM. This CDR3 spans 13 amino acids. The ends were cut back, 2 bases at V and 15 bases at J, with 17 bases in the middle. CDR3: CASSLPTEPYSHF. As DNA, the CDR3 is TGTGCCAGCAGTTTACCCACGGAGCCTTACTCGCATTTT.